The rows below give T cell receptor beta chains drawn from one sample of a study of somatic mutations in cytotoxic T cells in rheumatoid arthritis. Profiling relied on immunoSEQ multiplex PCR, and the TCRdb table lists in-frame clones only, not all of them. The table includes some 25,000 clones, 74% detected once. The specimen was CD8+ T cells sorted from blood. These receptors all come from a woman in her late teens or twenties in good health. Each CDR3 is given with its conserved first and last residue. The D gene is left open where the match is weak. Expanded clones get a size class; other rows say once, few or many, or leave the size out.

>TRBJ2-1|TRBD2|TRBV27|-
TGTGCCAGCAGTGTCACTAGCGGGGGGGCCAGCTCCTACAATGAGCAGTTCTTC
CASSVTSGGASSYNEQFF
>TRBJ1-5|-|TRBV7-9|-
TGTGCCAGCAGCTTTTCCAGGGAGAGCAATCAGCCCCAGCATTTT
CASSFSRESNQPQHF
>TRBJ1-2|-|TRBV5-4|-
TGTGCCAGCAGCCAGGACGGACAAGACACCTTC
CASSQDGQDTF
>TRBJ2-2|-|TRBV20-1|-
TGCAGTGCCGCTGGCGCCGGGGAGCTGTTTTTT
CSAAGAGELFF
>TRBJ2-6|-|TRBV4-2|-
TGTGCCAGCAGCCCGGGACGCAGCTCTGGGGCCAACGTCCTGACTTTC
CASSPGRSSGANVLTF
>TRBJ2-7|TRBD2|TRBV5-1|few
TGCGCCAGCAGCTTGGCAGGGTGGCGGGAGAGTTCCTACGAGCAGTACTTC
CASSLAGWRESSYEQYF
>TRBJ1-1|TRBD1|TRBV7-9|-
TGTGCCAGCAGCGCCTACGCCGGGACAGCGAACACTGAAGCTTTCTTT
CASSAYAGTANTEAFF
>TRBJ2-7|-|TRBV30|few
TGTGCCTGGAGTGTTTCGGGCTCTTACGAGCAGTACTTC
CAWSVSGSYEQYF
>TRBJ1-2|-|TRBV29-1|-
TGCAGCGTTGAAGATCGGTGGACCGCTAACTATGGCTACACCTTC
CSVEDRWTANYGYTF
>TRBJ2-2|TRBD1|TRBV6-5|-
TGTGCCAGCAGTTCAGGGGGCTCCGGGGAGCTGTTTTTT
CASSSGGSGELFF
>TRBJ2-7|TRBD1|TRBV13|-
TGTGCCAGCAGCTTAGCCGGGACAGCAGTCCACGAGCAGTACTTC
CASSLAGTAVHEQYF
>TRBJ2-1|TRBD1|TRBV5-4|-
TGTGCCAGCAGCTTTACGGGACAGGGGCTACTTTCCTACAATGAGCAGTTCTTC
CASSFTGQGLLSYNEQFF
>TRBJ1-2|TRBD1|TRBV9|-
TGTGCCAGCAGCGTAGGATGGCAGGGGGAGTACGATGGCTACACCTTC
CASSVGWQGEYDGYTF
>TRBJ2-1|-|TRBV28|-
TGTGCCAGCAGTTTAGGCCCAACGTACAGGGAGGGACATCTCGATGAGCAGTTCTTC
CASSLGPTYREGHLDEQFF
>TRBJ2-5|-|TRBV10-3|-
TGTGCCATCAGTGACCCCGGGGAGGCGGAGACCCAGTACTTC
CAISDPGEAETQYF
>TRBJ1-1|TRBD1|TRBV28|-
TGTGCCAGCATCATGGAACAGGGGACCATGAACACTGAAGCTTTCTTT
CASIMEQGTMNTEAFF
>TRBJ1-2|-|TRBV11-2|-
TGTGCCAGCAGCTTAGATCTTATGCATGGCTACACCTTC
CASSLDLMHGYTF
>TRBJ2-1|-|TRBV27|-
TGTGCCAGCAGTCTATACTCCACCGCCTCCTACAATGAGCAGTTCTTC
CASSLYSTASYNEQFF
>TRBJ2-3|-|TRBV2|-
TGTGCCAGCAGGTGGGACCCAGATACGCAGTATTTT
CASRWDPDTQYF
>TRBJ2-1|TRBD1|TRBV7-9|few
TGTGCCAGCACCCGGGACAGCCTTTACAATGAGCAGTTCTTC
CASTRDSLYNEQFF
>TRBJ2-3|-|TRBV19|-
TGTGCCAGTAGTCCGGTCAGCACAGATACGCAGTATTTT
CASSPVSTDTQYF
>TRBJ2-7|-|TRBV25-1|once
TGTGCCAGCAGTGGGGCGGGACAGAATGCCTACGAGCAGTACTTC
CASSGAGQNAYEQYF
>TRBJ2-1|-|TRBV7-8|-
TGTGCCAGCAGCTTAGCAGGGGGGACTCTTACAACTGAGCAGTTCTTC
CASSLAGGTLTTEQFF
>TRBJ2-4|-|TRBV6-5|-
TGTGCCAGCAGCGACACCGGGACGGTTAACATTCAGTACTTC
CASSDTGTVNIQYF
>TRBJ1-2|-|TRBV4-2|-
TGTGCCAGCAGCCTCGACCCCGGGAGTTATGGCTACACCTTC
CASSLDPGSYGYTF
>TRBJ1-3|-|TRBV2|-
TGTGCCAGCAGTGGAGGGTCCGGAAACACCATATATTTT
CASSGGSGNTIYF
>TRBJ2-7|-|TRBV27|medium-sized
TGTGCCAGCAGCCCCCGGGTAGGCTCCTACGAGCAGTACTTC
CASSPRVGSYEQYF
>TRBJ1-1|TRBD1|TRBV6-6|-
TGTGCCAGCAGTTACGACAGGGGCAACACTGAAGCTTTCTTT
CASSYDRGNTEAFF
>TRBJ2-1|-|TRBV6-6|-
TGTGCCAGCATGAGCTCCTACAATGAGCAGTTCTTC
CASMSSYNEQFF
>TRBJ1-1|-|TRBV9|-
TGTGCCAGCAGCGTAGCCAGCATGAACACTGAAGCTTTCTTT
CASSVASMNTEAFF
>TRBJ2-5|-|TRBV27|-
TGTGCCAGCAGACCCGTTGGGAGTCCCAAGACCCAGTACTTC
CASRPVGSPKTQYF
>TRBJ2-1|TRBD1|TRBV4-1|-
TGCGCCAGCAGCCAAGGCCCGGGACAGGGGTATGAGCAGTTCTTC
CASSQGPGQGYEQFF
>TRBJ1-1|-|TRBV19|-
TGTGCCAGTAGTATCCGTGGTACTGAAGCTTTCTTT
CASSIRGTEAFF
>TRBJ2-2|-|TRBV14|few
TGTGCCAGCAGCCCTAACGTGGGGCGGGCGTTAACCGGGGAGCTGTTTTTT
CASSPNVGRALTGELFF
>TRBJ1-5|-|TRBV25-1|-
TGTGCCAGCAGCCACGGGGCTAGCAATCAGCCCCAGCATTTT
CASSHGASNQPQHF
>TRBJ2-3|-|TRBV5-5|-
TGTGCCAGCAGTATGGGGTATCGCACAGATACGCAGTATTTT
CASSMGYRTDTQYF
>TRBJ2-7|-|TRBV7-8|-
TGTGCCAGCAGCTTAGCCCAGTCCTACGAGCAGTACTTC
CASSLAQSYEQYF
>TRBJ2-2|TRBD2|TRBV9|-
TGTGCCAGCAGCGTAGAACTAGCGGGGGTAACCGGGGAGCTGTTTTTT
CASSVELAGVTGELFF
>TRBJ2-1|-|TRBV6-5|-
TGTGCCAGCAGATCTATGGAGGGGTACAATGAGCAGTTCTTC
CASRSMEGYNEQFF
>TRBJ1-5|-|TRBV19|-
TGTGCCAGTGGGCATCCAGGTGATCAGCCCCAGCATTTT
CASGHPGDQPQHF
>TRBJ2-5|-|TRBV2|-
TGTGCCAGCAGTCGTGACAGGAGCCAAGAGACCCAGTACTTC
CASSRDRSQETQYF
>TRBJ1-1|TRBD1|TRBV18|once
TGTGCCAGCTCACCGGGGTGGACAGGGGTGAACACTGAAGCTTTCTTT
CASSPGWTGVNTEAFF
>TRBJ2-5|-|TRBV15|once
TGTGCCACCAGCAGAGATCTGGGGCGGGAGACCCAGTACTTC
CATSRDLGRETQYF
>TRBJ1-2|-|TRBV6-6|-
TGTGCCAGCAGTTTGAGCCTGGGTGGCTACACCTTC
CASSLSLGGYTF
>TRBJ2-7|-|TRBV6-1|-
TGTGCCAGCAAGGGCTACGAGCAGTACTTC
CASKGYEQYF
>TRBJ2-3|-|TRBV5-1|-
TGCGCCAGCAGCTTTTTGAACCCCCGGGGAGAAGGATGGGCAGATACGCAGTATTTT
CASSFLNPRGEGWADTQYF
>TRBJ2-1|TRBD2|TRBV27|-
TGTGCCAGCAGCTTTATAGGGAGGGATGAGCAGTTCTTC
CASSFIGRDEQFF
>TRBJ1-5|TRBD1|TRBV27|-
TGTGCCAGCAGGGGGACAGGGGGCAATCAGCCCCAGCATTTT
CASRGTGGNQPQHF
>TRBJ2-7|-|TRBV28|once
TGTGCCAGCAGTTTAGATGGCAGGGCATCAGACTACGAGCAGTACTTC
CASSLDGRASDYEQYF
>TRBJ1-3|-|TRBV11-2|-
TGTGCCAGCAGCACTCCGACAGTGATGGGAAACACCATATATTTT
CASSTPTVMGNTIYF
>TRBJ2-1|-|TRBV28|-
TGTGCCAGCAGTTCCCTATCCAAGGGAGGTAGAGATGAGCAGTTCTTC
CASSSLSKGGRDEQFF
>TRBJ2-3|TRBD2|TRBV11-2|-
TGTGCAAGCGGGGGGCAGAGCACAGATACGCAGTATTTT
CASGGQSTDTQYF
>TRBJ2-7|TRBD2|TRBV14|-
TGTGCCAGCAGCCAAGATGGGGCGGGAGGGCCTTACGAGCAGTACTTC
CASSQDGAGGPYEQYF
>TRBJ1-4|-|TRBV7-9|-
TGTGCCAGCAGCCCCAAAAGACCGAGAACTAATGAAAAACTGTTTTTT
CASSPKRPRTNEKLFF
>TRBJ1-1|TRBD1|TRBV5-5|few
TGTGCCAGCAGCTGGGGGACAGGGTTCATGAACACTGAAGCTTTCTTT
CASSWGTGFMNTEAFF
>TRBJ1-4|-|TRBV28|-
TGTGCCAGCAGTCTCGAGGGCACAGCTAATGAAAAACTGTTTTTT
CASSLEGTANEKLFF
>TRBJ1-2|-|TRBV4-1|few
TGCGCCAGCAGCCAAGAGGGATTCTCATCCTATGGCTACACCTTC
CASSQEGFSSYGYTF